Reported below is one T cell receptor (beta chain). Sequencing was performed with immunoSEQ multiplex PCR; in TCRdb, only in-frame clones are kept and a portion is missing. This sample carries more than 85,000 clones, over 85% of them seen once, and the ten largest clones take 1.2%. Germline V gene data show CDR1 as SGHRS and CDR2 as YFSETQ. Trimming cost V 0 bases and J 4 bases; bases outside gene matches: 1. The CDR3 contains 14 residues. The data originate from a study of T cell changes during pregnancy in multiple sclerosis. The V call is TRBV5-1, the J call TRBJ2-3, with 8 positions matching TRBD2. This clonotype was sampled from a female donor with multiple sclerosis, enrolled in a pregnancy study. The input for sequencing was peripheral blood, taken in the second trimester of pregnancy. The CDR3 nucleotides read TGCGCCAGCAGCTTGGGGCGGGAGGCAGATACGCAGTATTTT. Residues: CASSLGREADTQYF.